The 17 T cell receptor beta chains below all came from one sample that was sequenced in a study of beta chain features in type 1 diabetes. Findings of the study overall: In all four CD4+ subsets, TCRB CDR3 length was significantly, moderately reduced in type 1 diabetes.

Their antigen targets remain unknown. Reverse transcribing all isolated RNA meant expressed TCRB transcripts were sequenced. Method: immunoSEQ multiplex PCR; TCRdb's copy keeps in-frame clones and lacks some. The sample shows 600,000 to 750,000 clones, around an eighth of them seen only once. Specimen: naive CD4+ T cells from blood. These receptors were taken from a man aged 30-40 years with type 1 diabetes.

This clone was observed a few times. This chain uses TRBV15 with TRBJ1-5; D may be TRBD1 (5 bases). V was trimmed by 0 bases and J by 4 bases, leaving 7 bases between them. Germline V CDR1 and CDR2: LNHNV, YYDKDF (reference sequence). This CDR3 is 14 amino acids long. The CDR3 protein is CATSREQGNQPQHF. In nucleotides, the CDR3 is TGTGCCACCAGCAGAGAGCAGGGTAATCAGCCCCAGCATTTT.

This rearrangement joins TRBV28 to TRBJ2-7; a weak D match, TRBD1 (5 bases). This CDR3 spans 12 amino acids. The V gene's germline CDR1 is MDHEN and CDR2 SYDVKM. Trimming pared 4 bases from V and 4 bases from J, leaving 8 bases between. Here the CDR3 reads CASSYRQYEQYF. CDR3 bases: TGTGCCAGCAGTTATCGACAGTACGAGCAGTACTTC.

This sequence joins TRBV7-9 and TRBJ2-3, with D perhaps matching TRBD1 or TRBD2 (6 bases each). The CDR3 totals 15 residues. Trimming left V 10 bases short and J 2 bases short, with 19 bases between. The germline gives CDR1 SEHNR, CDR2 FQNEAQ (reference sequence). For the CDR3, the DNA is TGTGCCACCGGGAAGGGGGGTGACCTCACAGATACGCAGTATTTT. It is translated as CATGKGGDLTDTQYF. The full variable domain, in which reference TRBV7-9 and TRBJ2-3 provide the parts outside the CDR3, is DTGVSQNPRHKITKRGQNVTFRCDPISEHNRLYWYRQTLGQGPEFLTYFQNEAQLEKSRLLSDRFSAERPKGSFSTLEIQRTEQGDSAMYLCATGKGGDLTDTQYFGPGTRLTVL.

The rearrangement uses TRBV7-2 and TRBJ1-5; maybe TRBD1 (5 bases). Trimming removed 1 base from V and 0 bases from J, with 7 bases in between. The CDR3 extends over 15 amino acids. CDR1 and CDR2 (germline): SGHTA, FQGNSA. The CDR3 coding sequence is TGTGCCAGCAGCTTAGAACAGGATAGCAATCAGCCCCAGCATTTT. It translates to CASSLEQDSNQPQHF. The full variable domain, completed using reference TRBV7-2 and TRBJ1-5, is GAGVSQSPSNKVTEKGKDVELRCDPISGHTALYWYRQSLGQGLEFLIYFQGNSAPDKSGLPSDRFSAERTGGSVSTLTIQRTQQEDSAVYLCASSLEQDSNQPQHFGDGTRLSIL.

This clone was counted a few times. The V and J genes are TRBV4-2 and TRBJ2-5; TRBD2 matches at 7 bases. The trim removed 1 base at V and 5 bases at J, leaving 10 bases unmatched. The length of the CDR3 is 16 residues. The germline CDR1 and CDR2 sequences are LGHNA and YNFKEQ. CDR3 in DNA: TGTGCCAGCAGCCAAGCCCCGTCTGCGGGGGAGGAGACCCAGTACTTC. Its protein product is CASSQAPSAGEETQYF.

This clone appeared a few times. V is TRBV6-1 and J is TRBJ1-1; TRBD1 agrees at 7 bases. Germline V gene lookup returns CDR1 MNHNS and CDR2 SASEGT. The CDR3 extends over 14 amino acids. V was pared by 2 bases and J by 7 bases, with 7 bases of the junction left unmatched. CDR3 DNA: TGTGCCAGCAGTGAACCCTCGACAGGGTATGAAGCTTTCTTT. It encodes CASSEPSTGYEAFF.

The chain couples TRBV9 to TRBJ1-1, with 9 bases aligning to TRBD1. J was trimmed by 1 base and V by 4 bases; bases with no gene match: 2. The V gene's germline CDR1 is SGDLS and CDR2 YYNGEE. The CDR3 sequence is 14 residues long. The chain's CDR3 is CASSSTGGNTEAFF. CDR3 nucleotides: TGTGCCAGCAGCTCGACAGGGGGGAACACTGAAGCTTTCTTT.

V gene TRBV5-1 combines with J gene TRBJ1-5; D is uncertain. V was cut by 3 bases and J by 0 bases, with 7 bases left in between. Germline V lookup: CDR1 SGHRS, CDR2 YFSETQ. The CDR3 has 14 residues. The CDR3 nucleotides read TGCGCCAGCAGCTATGGCGGTAGCAATCAGCCCCAGCATTTT. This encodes CASSYGGSNQPQHF.

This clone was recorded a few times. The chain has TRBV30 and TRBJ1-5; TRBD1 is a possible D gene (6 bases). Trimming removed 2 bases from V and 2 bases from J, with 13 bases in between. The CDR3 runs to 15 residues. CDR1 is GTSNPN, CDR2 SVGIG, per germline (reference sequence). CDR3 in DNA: TGTGCCTGGAGTCAGGGGTTGGGGGGCAATCAGCCCCAGCATTTT. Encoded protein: CAWSQGLGGNQPQHF.

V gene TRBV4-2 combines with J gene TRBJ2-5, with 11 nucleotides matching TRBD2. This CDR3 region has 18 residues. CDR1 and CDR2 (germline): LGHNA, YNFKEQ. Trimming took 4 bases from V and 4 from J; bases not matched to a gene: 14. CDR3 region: CASSPSPHSGGARETQYF. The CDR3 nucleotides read TGTGCCAGCAGCCCCTCCCCCCATAGCGGGGGGGCGAGAGAGACCCAGTACTTC.

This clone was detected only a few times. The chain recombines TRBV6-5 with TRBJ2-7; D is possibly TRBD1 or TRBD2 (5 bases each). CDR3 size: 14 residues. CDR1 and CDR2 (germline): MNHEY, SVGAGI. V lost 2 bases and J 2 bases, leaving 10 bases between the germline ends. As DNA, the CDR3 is TGTGCCAGCAGTTACGGGGACCGAGCCTACGAGCAGTACTTC. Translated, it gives CASSYGDRAYEQYF.

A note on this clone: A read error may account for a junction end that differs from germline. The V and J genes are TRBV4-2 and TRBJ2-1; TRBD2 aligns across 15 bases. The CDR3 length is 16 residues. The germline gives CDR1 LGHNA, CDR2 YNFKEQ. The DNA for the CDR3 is TGTGCCAGCAGCCAGGGACTAGCGGGGGGCTACGATGAGCAGTTCTTC. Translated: CASSQGLAGGYDEQFF.

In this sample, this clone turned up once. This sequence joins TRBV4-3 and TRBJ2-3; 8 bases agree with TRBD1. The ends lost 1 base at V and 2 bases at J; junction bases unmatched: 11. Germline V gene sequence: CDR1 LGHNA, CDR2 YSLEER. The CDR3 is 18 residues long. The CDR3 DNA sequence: TGCGCCAGCAGCCAAGGATTAGGGGGACAGGCAAACACAGATACGCAGTATTTT. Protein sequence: CASSQGLGGQANTDTQYF.

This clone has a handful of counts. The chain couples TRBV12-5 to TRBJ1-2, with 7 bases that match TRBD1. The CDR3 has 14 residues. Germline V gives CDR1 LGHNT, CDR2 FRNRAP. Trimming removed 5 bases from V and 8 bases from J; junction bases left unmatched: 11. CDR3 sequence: CASGHRTGMEGYTF. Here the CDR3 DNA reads TGTGCTAGTGGTCACCGGACAGGAATGGAGGGCTACACCTTC.

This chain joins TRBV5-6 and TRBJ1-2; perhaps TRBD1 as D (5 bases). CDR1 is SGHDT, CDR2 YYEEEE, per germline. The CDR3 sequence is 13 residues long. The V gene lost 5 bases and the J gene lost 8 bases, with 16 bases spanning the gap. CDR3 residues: CASSQMTGLGYTF. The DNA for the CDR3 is TGTGCCAGCAGTCAAATGACGGGGCTCGGCTACACCTTC. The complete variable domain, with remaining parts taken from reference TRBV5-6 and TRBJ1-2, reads DAGVTQSPTHLIKTRGQQVTLRCSPKSGHDTVSWYQQALGQGPQFIFQYYEEEERQRGNFPDRFSGHQFPNYSSELNVNALLLGDSALYLCASSQMTGLGYTFGSGTRLTVV.

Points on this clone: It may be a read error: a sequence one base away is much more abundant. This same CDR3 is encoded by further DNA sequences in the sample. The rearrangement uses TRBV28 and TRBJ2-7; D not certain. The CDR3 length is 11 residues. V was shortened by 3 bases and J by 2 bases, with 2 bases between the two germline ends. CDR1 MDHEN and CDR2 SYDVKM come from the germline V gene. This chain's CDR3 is CASSLTYEQYF. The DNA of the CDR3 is TGTGCCAGCAGTTTGACCTACGAGCAGTACTTC.

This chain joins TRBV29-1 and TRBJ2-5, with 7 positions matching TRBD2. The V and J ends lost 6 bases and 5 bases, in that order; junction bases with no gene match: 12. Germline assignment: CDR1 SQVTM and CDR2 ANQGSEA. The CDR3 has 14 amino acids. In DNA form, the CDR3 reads TGCAGCGTAGGCCAACGACTAGCCGGGGAGACCCAGTACTTC. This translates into CSVGQRLAGETQYF. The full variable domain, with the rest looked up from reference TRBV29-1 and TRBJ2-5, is SAVISQKPSRDICQRGTSLTIQCQVDSQVTMMFWYRQQPGQSLTLIATANQGSEATYESGFVIDKFPISRPNLTFSTLTVSNMSPEDSSIYLCSVGQRLAGETQYFGPGTRLLVL.